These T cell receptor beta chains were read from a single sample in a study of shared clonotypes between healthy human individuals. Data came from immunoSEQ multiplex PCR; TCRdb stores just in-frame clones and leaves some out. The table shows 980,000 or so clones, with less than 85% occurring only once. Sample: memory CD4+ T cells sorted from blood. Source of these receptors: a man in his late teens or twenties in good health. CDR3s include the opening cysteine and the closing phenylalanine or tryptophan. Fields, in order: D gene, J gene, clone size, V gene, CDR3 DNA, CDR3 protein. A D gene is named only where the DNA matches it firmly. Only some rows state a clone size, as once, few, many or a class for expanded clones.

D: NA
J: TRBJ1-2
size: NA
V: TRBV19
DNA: TGTGCCAGTAGTATATCCAGAAAAGATGGCTACACCTTC
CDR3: CASSISRKDGYTF

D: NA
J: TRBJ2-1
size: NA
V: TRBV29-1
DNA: TGCAGCGTCGACAGAAGCTCCTACAATGAGCAGTTCTTC
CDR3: CSVDRSSYNEQFF

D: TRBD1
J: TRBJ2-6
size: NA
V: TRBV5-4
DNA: TGTGCCAGCACCAAACGACTGGGACAGGGAAAGCCCTCTGGGGCCAACGTCCTGACTTTC
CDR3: CASTKRLGQGKPSGANVLTF

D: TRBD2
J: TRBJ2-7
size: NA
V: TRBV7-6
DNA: TGTGCCAGCAGCTCCCGCGGGGGGGACTGGGAGCAGTACTTC
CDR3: CASSSRGGDWEQYF

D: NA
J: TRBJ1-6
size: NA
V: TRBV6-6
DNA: TGTGCCAGCAGTTACTCGAATCTTTCACCCCTCCACTTT
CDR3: CASSYSNLSPLHF

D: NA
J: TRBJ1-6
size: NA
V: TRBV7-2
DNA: TGTGCCAGCAGCTTAATGAGCTCCTATAATTCACCCCTCCACTTT
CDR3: CASSLMSSYNSPLHF

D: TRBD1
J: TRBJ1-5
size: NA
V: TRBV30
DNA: TGTGCCTGGAGTGGAAAGGGGGCAAGGAATCAGCCCCAGCATTTT
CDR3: CAWSGKGARNQPQHF

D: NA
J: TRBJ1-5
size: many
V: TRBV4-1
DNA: TGCGCCAGCAGCCAAGATCTTGGAGGGGGTCAGCCCCAGCATTTT
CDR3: CASSQDLGGGQPQHF

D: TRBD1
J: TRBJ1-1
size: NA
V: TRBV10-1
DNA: TGCGCCAGCAGCCGGGACAGGAACACTGAAGCTTTCTTT
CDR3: CASSRDRNTEAFF

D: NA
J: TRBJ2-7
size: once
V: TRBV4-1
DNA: TGCGCCAGCAGCTCTATAGGGGACGAGCAGTACTTC
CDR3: CASSSIGDEQYF

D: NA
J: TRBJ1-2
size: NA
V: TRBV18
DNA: TGTGCCAGCTCACCCATAGACTTTTTGTATGGCTACACCTTC
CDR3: CASSPIDFLYGYTF

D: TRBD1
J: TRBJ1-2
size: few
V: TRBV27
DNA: TGTGCCAGCAGTTTTCGGGTCGGGACAGAGATTAACTATGGCTACACCTTC
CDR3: CASSFRVGTEINYGYTF

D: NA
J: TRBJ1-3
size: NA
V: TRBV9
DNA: TGTGCCAGCAGCGTAGGTCCGTCTGGAAACACCATATATTTT
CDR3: CASSVGPSGNTIYF

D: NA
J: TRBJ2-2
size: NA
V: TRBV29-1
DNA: TGCAGCGCCGGTGTGGGGGTTGTGGCCGGGGAGCTGTTTTTT
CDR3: CSAGVGVVAGELFF

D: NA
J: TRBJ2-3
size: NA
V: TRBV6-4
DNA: TGTGCCAGTTCAAGACAGACCACAGATACGCAGTATTTT
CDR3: CASSRQTTDTQYF

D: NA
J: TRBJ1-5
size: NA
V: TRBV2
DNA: TGTGCCAGCAGTGAAGGAGGGTTTAGCAATCAGCCCCAGCATTTT
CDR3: CASSEGGFSNQPQHF

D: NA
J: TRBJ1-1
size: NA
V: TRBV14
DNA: TGTGCCAGCAGCCAAGAGTGGGGCCTCACTGAAGCTTTCTTT
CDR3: CASSQEWGLTEAFF

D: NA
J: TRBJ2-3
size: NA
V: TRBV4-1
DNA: TGCGCCAGCAGCCAAGATTTTGTGGGCGGCTCAGATACGCAGTATTTT
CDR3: CASSQDFVGGSDTQYF

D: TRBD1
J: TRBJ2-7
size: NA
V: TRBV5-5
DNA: TGTGCCAGCAGCTACGGGACAGAACCTTCCCGCTACGAGCAGTACTTC
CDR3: CASSYGTEPSRYEQYF

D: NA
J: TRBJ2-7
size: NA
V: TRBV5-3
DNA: TGTGCCAGAAGCTTGGAGGTGGGGGGCCGCGGGTTC
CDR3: CARSLEVGGRGF

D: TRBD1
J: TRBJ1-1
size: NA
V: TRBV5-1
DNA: TGCGCCAGCAGCACCCGACAGGGAAGCACTGAAGCTTTCTTT
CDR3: CASSTRQGSTEAFF

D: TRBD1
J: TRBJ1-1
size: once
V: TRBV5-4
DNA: TGTGCCAGCAGGAGCTCCGACAGGGGAAATTCTGAAGCTTTCTTT
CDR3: CASRSSDRGNSEAFF

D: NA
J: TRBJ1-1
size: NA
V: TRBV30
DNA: TGTGCCTGGAGTCTCTTTGGGGCAATGAACACTGAAGCTTTCTTT
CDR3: CAWSLFGAMNTEAFF

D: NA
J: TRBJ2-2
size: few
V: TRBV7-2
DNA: TGTGCCAGCCAAGTCCAACCCTTCGGGGAGCTGTTTTTT
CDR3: CASQVQPFGELFF

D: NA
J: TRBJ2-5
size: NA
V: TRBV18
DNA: TGTGCCAGCTCACCTCGACAGGACCAAGAGACCCAGTACTTC
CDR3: CASSPRQDQETQYF

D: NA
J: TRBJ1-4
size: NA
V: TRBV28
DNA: TGTGCCAGCAAGTACAGGGTTGGGGAAAAACTGTTTTTT
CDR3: CASKYRVGEKLFF

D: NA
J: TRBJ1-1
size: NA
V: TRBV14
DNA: TGTGCCAGCAGTGGTTGGGGCCTGAACACTGAAGCTTTCTTT
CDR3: CASSGWGLNTEAFF

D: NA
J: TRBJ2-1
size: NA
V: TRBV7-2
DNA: TGTGCCAGCAGCGCCGGGACTCGCCTTCGTGAGCAGTTCTTC
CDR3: CASSAGTRLREQFF

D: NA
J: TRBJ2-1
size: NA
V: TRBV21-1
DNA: TGTGCCAGCACCAGACTAGCGGGAGCCCCCTTAAGTGAGCAGTTCTTC
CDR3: CASTRLAGAPLSEQFF

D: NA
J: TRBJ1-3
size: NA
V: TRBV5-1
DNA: TGCGCCAGCAGCTTGCTCGATGTGGACTCTGGAAACACCATATATTTT
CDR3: CASSLLDVDSGNTIYF

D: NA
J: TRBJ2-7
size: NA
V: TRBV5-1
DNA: TGCGCCAGCAGCCCGGACGGAGCCTACGAGCAGTACTTC
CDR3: CASSPDGAYEQYF

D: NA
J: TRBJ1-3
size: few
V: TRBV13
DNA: TGTGCCAGCAGCTTAGGCATAAACTCTGGAAACACCATATATTTT
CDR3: CASSLGINSGNTIYF

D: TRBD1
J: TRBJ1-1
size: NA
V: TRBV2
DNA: TGTGCCAGGGGTTTAACAGGGGGGACTGAAGCTTTCTTT
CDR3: CARGLTGGTEAFF

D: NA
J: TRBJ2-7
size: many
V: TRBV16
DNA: TGTGCCAGCAGCCAAAGGCCAGGGGATTCCTACGAGCAGTACTTC
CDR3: CASSQRPGDSYEQYF

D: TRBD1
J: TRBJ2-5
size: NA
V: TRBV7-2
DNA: TGTGCCAGCAGTTACAGGGGGACTGAGACCCAGTACTTC
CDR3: CASSYRGTETQYF

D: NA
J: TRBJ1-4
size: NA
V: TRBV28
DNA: TGTGCCAGCCGGGAACAAGCGAATGAAAAACTGTTTTTT
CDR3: CASREQANEKLFF

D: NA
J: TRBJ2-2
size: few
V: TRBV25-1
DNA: TGTGCCAGCAGCAAATCAGGGTCGAACACCGGGGAGCTGTTTTTT
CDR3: CASSKSGSNTGELFF

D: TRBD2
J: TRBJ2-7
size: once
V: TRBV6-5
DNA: TGTGCCAGCAGCCAACTATCTAGCGGCACCTACGAGCAGTACTTC
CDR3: CASSQLSSGTYEQYF

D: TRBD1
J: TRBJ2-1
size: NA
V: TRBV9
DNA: TGTGCCAGCAGCGGGACAGGAAGGGCTACTAATGAGCAGTTCTTC
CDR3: CASSGTGRATNEQFF

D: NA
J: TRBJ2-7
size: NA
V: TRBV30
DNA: TGTGCCTGGAGCAGGACAGCCAGCTCCTACGAGCAGTACTTC
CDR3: CAWSRTASSYEQYF

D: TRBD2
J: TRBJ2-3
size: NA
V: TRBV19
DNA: TGTGCCAGTAGTTTCTCTAGCGGGAGTGATAGAAATACGCAGTATTTT
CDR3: CASSFSSGSDRNTQYF

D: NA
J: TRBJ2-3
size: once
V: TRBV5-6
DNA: TGTGCCAGCAGCTTGCCGGGAGAACTCTCAGATACGCAGTATTTT
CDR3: CASSLPGELSDTQYF

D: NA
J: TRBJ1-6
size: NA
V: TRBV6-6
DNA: TGTGCCAGCCTCCGGGGAGACTTTAATTCACCCCTCCACTTT
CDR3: CASLRGDFNSPLHF

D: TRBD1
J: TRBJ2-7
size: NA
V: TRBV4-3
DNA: TGCGCCAGCAGCCAAGGGACAGGAGAGACCTACGAGCAGTACTTC
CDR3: CASSQGTGETYEQYF

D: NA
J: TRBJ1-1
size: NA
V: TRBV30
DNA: TGTGCTTGCGAGAGGCAGGGCAACACTGAAGCTTTCTTT
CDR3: CACERQGNTEAFF

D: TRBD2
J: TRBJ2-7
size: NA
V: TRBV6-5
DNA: TGTGCCAGCAGTTACTCGGGGCAGCGGGGCTACGAGCAGTACTTC
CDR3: CASSYSGQRGYEQYF

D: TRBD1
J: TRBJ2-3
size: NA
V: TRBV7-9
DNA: TGTGCCACTACACAGGGGGTTGGAGATACGCAGTATTTT
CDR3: CATTQGVGDTQYF

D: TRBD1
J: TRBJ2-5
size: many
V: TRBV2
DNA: TGTGCCAGCGGGGATGGACAGGGTTGGGAGACCCAGTACTTC
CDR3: CASGDGQGWETQYF

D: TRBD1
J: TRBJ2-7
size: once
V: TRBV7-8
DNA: TGTGCCAGCAGCCCAGGACAGGTTCGTCACGAGCAGTACTTC
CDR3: CASSPGQVRHEQYF

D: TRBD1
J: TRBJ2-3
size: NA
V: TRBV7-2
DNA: TGTGCCAGCAGCTCCGGCGTTGGGACAGGTAGAGATACGCAGTATTTT
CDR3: CASSSGVGTGRDTQYF

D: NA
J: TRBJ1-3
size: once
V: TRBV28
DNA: TGTGCCAGCAGTTTATACGGCCGCGGCGGAAACACCATATATTTT
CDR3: CASSLYGRGGNTIYF

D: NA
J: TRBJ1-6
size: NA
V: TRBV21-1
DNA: TGTGCCAGCAGCAAATCAGGGGGCAATTCACCCCTCCACTTT
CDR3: CASSKSGGNSPLHF

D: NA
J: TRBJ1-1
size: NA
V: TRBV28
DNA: TGTGCCAGCAGCGCTCAGACGGGGCTGGCTTTCTTT
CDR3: CASSAQTGLAFF